The 25 T cell receptor beta chains given below trace back to one sample, sequenced in a study of blood T cell repertoires in COVID-19. Sequencing used immunoSEQ multiplex PCR; TCRdb keeps in-frame clones, though not all of them. The profile shows about 220,000 clones, 85% of them singletons. The material sequenced was peripheral blood. These receptors were taken from a man aged 50 to 59 who had recovered from COVID-19.

This rearrangement joins TRBV11-2 to TRBJ2-1; 7 bases are a match to TRBD2. The germline CDR1 and CDR2 sequences are SGHAT and FQNNGV. Losses at the gene ends were 5 bases for V and 8 bases for J; bases not matched to a gene: 6. This CDR3 has 13 residues. CDR3 nucleotide sequence: TGTGCCAGCAGCCGGGAGGTTATCGATGAGCAGTTCTTC. Protein sequence: CASSREVIDEQFF.

The chain combines TRBV6-2 or TRBV6-3 with TRBJ2-7, with D uncertain. Germline V gene data show CDR1 as MNHEY and CDR2 as SVGEGT. The CDR3 is 14 amino acids. V lost 0 bases and J lost 6, with 12 bases in between. CDR3 in DNA: TGTGCCAGCAGTTACTCTCAGGTCCTTTCCGAGCAGTACTTC. This gives the protein CASSYSQVLSEQYF.

The V call is TRBV9, the J call TRBJ1-1, with D possibly matching TRBD1 (5 bases). Trimming took 1 base from V and 0 from J, leaving 13 bases between them. Germline values: CDR1 SGDLS, CDR2 YYNGEE. CDR3 length equals 16 residues. The DNA for the CDR3 is TGTGCCAGCAGCGTACGGCCGGCAGGGTTGAACACTGAAGCTTTCTTT. Its protein product is CASSVRPAGLNTEAFF. Filled out from reference TRBV9 and TRBJ1-1, the complete variable domain reads DSGVTQTPKHLITATGQRVTLRCSPRSGDLSVYWYQQSLDQGLQFLIQYYNGEERAKGNILERFSAQQFPDLHSELNLSSLELGDSALYFCASSVRPAGLNTEAFFGQGTRLTVV.

This clone turned up a few times. V gene TRBV6-5 combines with J gene TRBJ1-6, with a weak D call TRBD1 (5 bases). Germline V gene data show CDR1 as MNHEY and CDR2 as SVGAGI. The CDR3 is made up of 13 amino acids. V was cut by 11 bases and J by 10 bases, with 18 bases left in between. CDR3 nucleotides: TGTGCCGGAAAGTGGGGGGGAAGCTCACCCCTCCACTTT. Protein product: CAGKWGGSSPLHF.

The chain uses TRBV27 and TRBJ1-2; 7 bases agree with TRBD1. J gave up 0 bases and V 3 bases, and 4 bases lay outside the gene matches. This CDR3 spans 15 amino acids. CDR1 and CDR2 (germline): MNHEY, SMNVEV (reference sequence). The CDR3 bases are TGTGCCAGCAGTTTTTCGACAGGGTCTAACTATGGCTACACCTTC. Protein product: CASSFSTGSNYGYTF.

J is TRBJ1-1 and V is TRBV6-5, with 7 bases aligning to TRBD1. V gave up 0 bases and J gave up 11 bases; unmatched junction bases: 6. Germline CDR1 is MNHEY and CDR2 is SVGAGI. The CDR3 covers 13 residues. The CDR3 DNA reads TGTGCCAGCAGTTACTCGAACAGGGGAGAGGCTTTCTTT. This encodes CASSYSNRGEAFF.

The rearrangement links TRBV19 to TRBJ2-7; possibly TRBD1 for D (5 bases). In germline, CDR1 is LNHDA, CDR2 SQIVND (reference sequence). The CDR3 length is 14 residues. V was cut by 5 bases and J by 1 base, with 12 bases left in between. CDR3 in amino acids: CASSPSGLSYEQYF. CDR3 bases: TGTGCCAGTAGTCCGTCAGGGCTATCCTACGAGCAGTACTTC.

This chain uses TRBV5-1 with TRBJ1-4; D is perhaps TRBD1 (5 bases). The CDR3 loop spans 15 amino acids. CDR1 is SGHRS, CDR2 YFSETQ, per germline. V was clipped by 4 bases and J by 1 base, with 11 bases between them. CDR3 region: CASSIGHVTNEKLFF. DNA of the CDR3: TGCGCCAGCAGCATAGGACACGTAACTAATGAAAAACTGTTTTTT.

This clone was detected a few times. V gene TRBV4-2 combines with J gene TRBJ2-1, with 9 bases that match TRBD2. CDR1 and CDR2 (germline): LGHNA, YNFKEQ. J lost 4 bases, V lost 0 bases, and 4 bases had no gene match. This CDR3 comprises 16 residues. The CDR3 nucleotides are TGTGCCAGCAGCCAAGAGAGCGGGGGGATTTACAATGAGCAGTTCTTC. This encodes CASSQESGGIYNEQFF.

This clone was found a few times. This chain joins TRBV27 and TRBJ2-7; 7 bases align to TRBD1. Germline trimming cut 2 bases from V and 3 bases from J; bases unmatched to any gene: 4. This CDR3 is 14 amino acids long. Germline V gives CDR1 MNHEY, CDR2 SMNVEV (reference sequence). The CDR3 loop reads CASSLRQGIYEQYF. The CDR3 DNA reads as TGTGCCAGCAGTTTAAGACAGGGCATCTACGAGCAGTACTTC.

This clone was counted once. This chain links TRBV28 with TRBJ2-7, with TRBD2 identical over 7 bases. With V trimmed by 5 bases and J by 2 bases, 6 bases remained unmatched. The CDR3 is made up of 14 amino acids. CDR1 is MDHEN, CDR2 SYDVKM, per germline. CDR3 sequence: CASSNGRTTYEQYF. The CDR3 DNA is TGTGCCAGCAGTAACGGGAGGACAACCTACGAGCAGTACTTC.

The CDR3 DNA reads as TGTGCCAGCAGCTTAGCGGGGACAGGGGGCGATAATGGCTACACCTTC. It specifies CASSLAGTGGDNGYTF. The chain couples TRBV7-2 to TRBJ1-2; 12 bases line up with TRBD1. The junction had 5 bases not matched to a gene; V was cut back by 0 bases and J by 6 bases. The CDR3 is 16 residues long. CDR1 is SGHTA and CDR2 is FQGNSA in the germline V gene.

Points on this clone: Other DNA variants within this sample encode the same CDR3. The gene calls are TRBV11-2 and TRBJ2-7; TRBD2 aligns across 8 bases. V was pared by 6 bases and J by 4 bases, with 5 bases of the junction left unmatched. The length of the CDR3 is 13 residues. Germline loops: CDR1 SGHAT, CDR2 FQNNGV. DNA of the CDR3: TGTGCCAGCAGTCTCGGGAGGGCATACGAGCAGTACTTC. It codes for CASSLGRAYEQYF. Using reference TRBV11-2 and TRBJ2-7 for the parts outside the CDR3, the full variable domain is EAGVAQSPRYKIIEKRQSVAFWCNPISGHATLYWYQQILGQGPKLLIQFQNNGVVDDSQLPKDRFSAERLKGVDSTLKIQPAKLEDSAVYLCASSLGRAYEQYFGPGTRLTVT.

The rearrangement joins TRBV6-5 to TRBJ1-2, with 7 bases that match TRBD1. The germline CDR1 and CDR2 sequences are MNHEY and SVGAGI. V shed 6 bases and J 7 bases; nucleotides not matched to a gene: 5. The CDR3 runs to 12 residues. As DNA, the CDR3 is TGTGCCAGCAGCGGACAGGCCGGTGGCTACACCTTC. This translates into CASSGQAGGYTF.

The CDR3 loop reads CASSKTVGLAGDTQYF. CDR3 DNA sequence: TGTGCCAGCAGCAAAACGGTGGGGCTAGCGGGAGATACGCAGTATTTT. The chain recombines TRBV7-9 with TRBJ2-3; 8 bases line up with TRBD2. V dropped 5 bases and J dropped 5; count of bases not matched to a gene: 12. The CDR3 is 16 amino acids. Per germline, CDR1 SEHNR and CDR2 FQNEAQ (reference sequence).

The rearrangement joins TRBV5-1 to TRBJ2-7; the D gene is possibly TRBD1 (6 bases). CDR3 length equals 14 residues. The germline V gene encodes CDR1 SGHRS and CDR2 YFSETQ. V shed 4 bases and J shed 2 bases, with 13 bases lying between them. The CDR3 sequence is CASSRTGLPYEQYF. CDR3 in DNA: TGCGCCAGCAGCCGTACAGGGCTTCCCTACGAGCAGTACTTC.

V usage is TRBV5-6 and J usage is TRBJ1-1, with a possible D match to TRBD1 (5 bases). Germline V gives CDR1 SGHDT, CDR2 YYEEEE. The CDR3 length is 15 residues. The V end was cut by 3 bases, the J end by 3 bases, with 15 bases between. CDR3 bases: TGTGCCAGCAGCTCCCGACTTACACAGGACACTGAAGCTTTCTTT. This gives the protein CASSSRLTQDTEAFF.

The chain's CDR3 is CASSLEIAGGSTDTQYF. CDR3 coding DNA: TGTGCCAGCAGTTTGGAAATAGCGGGAGGGAGCACAGATACGCAGTATTTT. The rearrangement uses TRBV27 and TRBJ2-3; 11 bases line up with TRBD2. V lost 3 bases, J lost 0 bases, and 5 bases stayed unmatched. This CDR3 region has 17 residues. CDR1 is MNHEY, CDR2 SMNVEV, per germline (reference sequence).

The DNA of the CDR3 is TGTGCCATCAGCGGGAGCTACGAGCAGTACTTC. This gives the protein CAISGSYEQYF. The chain uses TRBV10-3 and TRBJ2-7; D is perhaps TRBD2 (6 bases). This CDR3 spans 11 amino acids. The V end was cut by 6 bases, the J end by 3 bases, with 6 bases between. The germline V gene has CDR1 ENHRY and CDR2 SYGVKD.

V usage is TRBV5-1 and J usage is TRBJ2-7; D is perhaps TRBD2 (6 bases). Germline CDR1 reads SGHRS; CDR2 reads YFSETQ. The CDR3 is 15 residues long. V dropped 3 bases and J dropped 0 bases, with 13 bases sitting between them. CDR3 bases: TGCGCCAGCAGCTGGGGGTTCGGGAGCTCCTACGAGCAGTACTTC. It is translated as CASSWGFGSSYEQYF.

V is TRBV24-1 and J is TRBJ2-1; 9 nucleotides match TRBD2. The J segment lost 9 bases and the V segment lost 9 bases, leaving 11 bases of the junction unmatched. This CDR3 has 14 amino acids. Germline V lookup: CDR1 KGHDR, CDR2 SFDVKD. The CDR3 region has the DNA TGTGCCACCGCGACTAGCGGTTCCCTCCCTGAGCAGTTCTTC. Protein: CATATSGSLPEQFF.

The rearrangement uses TRBV9 and TRBJ2-1, with 9 bases lining up with TRBD1. Germline V lookup: CDR1 SGDLS, CDR2 YYNGEE. J was trimmed by 3 bases and V by 0 bases; bases with no gene match: 1. The CDR3 sequence is 15 residues long. The CDR3 loop reads CASSVADRGYNEQFF. DNA of the CDR3: TGTGCCAGCAGCGTAGCGGACAGGGGCTACAATGAGCAGTTCTTC.

This clone was picked up one time. V usage is TRBV7-6 and J usage is TRBJ1-3, with D perhaps matching TRBD1 (6 bases). CDR3 length equals 16 residues. The germline V gene has CDR1 SGHVS and CDR2 FNYEAQ. Trimming cost V 5 bases and J 0 bases, with 14 bases left between them. DNA for the CDR3: TGTGCCAGCAGCCCACAGGGCTATCCCTCTGGAAACACCATATATTTT. This translates into CASSPQGYPSGNTIYF.

The chain joins TRBV5-1 to TRBJ2-1; 11 bases match TRBD2. V was clipped by 3 bases and J by 7 bases; unmatched bases: 6. Per germline, CDR1 SGHRS and CDR2 YFSETQ. This CDR3 spans 15 amino acids. Here the CDR3 DNA reads TGCGCCAGCAGCTCACTAGCGGGAGTCAGGAATGAGCAGTTCTTC. It specifies CASSSLAGVRNEQFF.

V usage is TRBV27 and J usage is TRBJ1-6, with 7 bases lining up with TRBD1. The CDR3 sequence is 16 residues long. Germline CDR1 and CDR2: MNHEY and SMNVEV (reference sequence). The V segment lost 5 bases and the J segment 7 bases; nucleotides outside the gene matches: 11. As DNA, the CDR3 is TGTGCCAGCAGTCCGAATCCAGGGGGAATCAATTCACCCCTCCACTTT. It is translated as CASSPNPGGINSPLHF.